The clone carrying this TCR beta chain has a handful of counts. Its target is unknown. Germline values: CDR1 SQVTM, CDR2 ANQGSEA. The CDR3 sequence is 12 residues long. Losses at the gene ends were 7 bases for V and 7 bases for J; bases not matched to a gene: 9. This sample was taken from a study of Graves' ophthalmopathy and Graves' hyperthyroidism. Study as a whole: The study drew peripheral blood at initial diagnosis, before any treatment. General study points: The model achieved 70.59% sensitivity and around 78% specificity for ophthalmopathy progression.

Participants with hyperthyroidism, aged 18 to 65, were newly diagnosed with under 2 months' duration. Orbital computed tomography and thyroid ultrasound, along with TRAb, serum thyroxine and clinical symptoms, underpinned diagnosis. RNA transcripts served as template for amplifying TCR beta CDR3 sequences. The first-round RT-PCR employed HTBI primers together with the Qiagen OneStep RT-PCR kit. A multiplex PCR was then performed as the second round. TCRdb independently ran MiXCR on the multiplex PCR reads; one entry per CDR3 protein. Of hundreds of thousands of distinct CDR3 sequences listed, roughly 21% are singletons.

The sample was peripheral blood. The chain uses TRBV29-1 and TRBJ1-1, with 7 positions matching TRBD1. The clonotype originates from a young woman with stable Graves' hyperthyroidism. As DNA, the CDR3 is TGCAGCGGTCGCCGGGACAGCGGTGAAGCTTTCTTT. Protein product: CSGRRDSGEAFF.